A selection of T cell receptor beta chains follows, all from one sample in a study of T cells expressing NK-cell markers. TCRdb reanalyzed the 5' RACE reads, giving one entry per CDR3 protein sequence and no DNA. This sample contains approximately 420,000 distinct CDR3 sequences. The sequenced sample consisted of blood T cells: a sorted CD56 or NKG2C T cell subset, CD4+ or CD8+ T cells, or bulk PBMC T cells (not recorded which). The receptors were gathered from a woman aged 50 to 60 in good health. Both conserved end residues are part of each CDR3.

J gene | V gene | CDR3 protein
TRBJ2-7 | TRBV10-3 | CAISGFVDSGEGEQYF
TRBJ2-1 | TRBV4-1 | CASSQDRGRGNEQFF
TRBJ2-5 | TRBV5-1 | CASSLAGDYQETQYF
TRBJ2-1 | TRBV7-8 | CASSLARLAVIYNEQFF
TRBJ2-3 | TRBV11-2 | CASSPPLREGVGGDTQYF
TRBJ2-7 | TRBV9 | CASSVADRYEQYF
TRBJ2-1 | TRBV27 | CASSPLAGGPLVEQFF
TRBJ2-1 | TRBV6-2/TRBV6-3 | CASSVQGFSYNEQFF
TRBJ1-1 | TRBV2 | CASSDSVFIPEAFF
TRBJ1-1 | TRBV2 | CASLLGQFTEAFF
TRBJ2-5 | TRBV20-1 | CSARLQGTQYF
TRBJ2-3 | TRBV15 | CATSRGRTSGSTDTQYF
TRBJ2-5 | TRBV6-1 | CATTSGLYQETQYF
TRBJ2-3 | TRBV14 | CASSQDRQLFFTDTQYF
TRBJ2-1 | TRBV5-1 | CASSLGPGGYLNNEQFF
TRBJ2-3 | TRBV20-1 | CSARDAEGPLVRDTQYF
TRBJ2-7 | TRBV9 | CASSASGGGLNYEQYF
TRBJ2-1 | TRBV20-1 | CSALTGWNEQFF
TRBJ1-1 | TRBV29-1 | CSARRLLNTEAFF
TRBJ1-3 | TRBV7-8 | CAISQGAAGNTIYF
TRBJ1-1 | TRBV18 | CASSPLAGETEAFF
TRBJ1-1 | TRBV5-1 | CASSPRPGTEAFF
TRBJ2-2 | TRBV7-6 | CASSPRVTNTGELFF
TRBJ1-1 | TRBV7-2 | CASSLESGLGTEAFF
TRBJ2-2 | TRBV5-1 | CASSITTGGDTGELFF
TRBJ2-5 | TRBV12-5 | CASGEYTSGETQYF
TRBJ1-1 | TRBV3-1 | CASSQERARGPGEAFF
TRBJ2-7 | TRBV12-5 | CASAFPGYEQYF
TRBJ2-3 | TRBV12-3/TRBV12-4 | CASSPTDVGDTQYF
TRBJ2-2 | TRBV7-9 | CASSFPFGYTGELFF
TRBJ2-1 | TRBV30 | CAWSVGGTSEQFF
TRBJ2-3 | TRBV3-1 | CASSQDWLAGGPSTDTQYF
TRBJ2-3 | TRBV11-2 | CASSAGLAGVTQYF
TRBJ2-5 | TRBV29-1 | CSARTSGTETQYF
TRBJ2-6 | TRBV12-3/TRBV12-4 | CASSFRRLAGDRGANVLTF
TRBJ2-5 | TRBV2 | CASSEATSGAFLETQYF
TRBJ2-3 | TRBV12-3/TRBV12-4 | CASTQVAGRNTQYF